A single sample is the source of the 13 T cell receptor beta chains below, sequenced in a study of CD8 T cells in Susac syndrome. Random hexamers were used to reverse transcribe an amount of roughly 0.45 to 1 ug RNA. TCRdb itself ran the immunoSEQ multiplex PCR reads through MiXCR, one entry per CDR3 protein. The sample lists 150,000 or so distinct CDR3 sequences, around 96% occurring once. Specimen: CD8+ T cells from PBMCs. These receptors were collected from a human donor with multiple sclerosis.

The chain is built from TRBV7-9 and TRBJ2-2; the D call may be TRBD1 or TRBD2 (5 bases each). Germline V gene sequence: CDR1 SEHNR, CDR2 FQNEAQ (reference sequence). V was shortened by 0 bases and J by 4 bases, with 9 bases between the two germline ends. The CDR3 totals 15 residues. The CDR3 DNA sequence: TGTGCCAGCAGCTTAGCATCGGGGCGCACCGGGGAGCTGTTTTTT. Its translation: CASSLASGRTGELFF.

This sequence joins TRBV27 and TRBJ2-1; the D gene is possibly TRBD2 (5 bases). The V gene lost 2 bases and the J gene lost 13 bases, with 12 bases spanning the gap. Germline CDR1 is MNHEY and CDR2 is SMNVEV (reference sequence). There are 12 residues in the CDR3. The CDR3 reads CASSLDRGKQFF. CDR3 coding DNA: TGTGCCAGCAGTTTAGACCGGGGTAAACAGTTCTTC.

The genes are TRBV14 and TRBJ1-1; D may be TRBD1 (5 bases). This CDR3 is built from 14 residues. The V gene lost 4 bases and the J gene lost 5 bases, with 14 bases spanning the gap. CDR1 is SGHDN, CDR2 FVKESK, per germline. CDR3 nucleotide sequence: TGTGCCAGCAGCCCGGGGCCCCGTGGAACTGAAGCTTTCTTT. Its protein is CASSPGPRGTEAFF.

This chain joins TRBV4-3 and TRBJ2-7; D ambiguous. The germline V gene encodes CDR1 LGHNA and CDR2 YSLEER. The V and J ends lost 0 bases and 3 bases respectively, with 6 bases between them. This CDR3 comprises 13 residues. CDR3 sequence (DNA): TGCGCCAGCAGCCAAGAGATAGGCTACGAGCAGTACTTC. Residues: CASSQEIGYEQYF.

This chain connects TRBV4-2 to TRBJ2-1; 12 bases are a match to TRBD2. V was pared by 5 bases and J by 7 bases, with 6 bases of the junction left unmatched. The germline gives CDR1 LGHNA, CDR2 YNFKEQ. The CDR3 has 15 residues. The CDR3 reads CASSNLAGGRNEQFF. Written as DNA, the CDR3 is TGTGCCAGCAGCAACCTAGCGGGGGGGCGGAATGAGCAGTTCTTC.

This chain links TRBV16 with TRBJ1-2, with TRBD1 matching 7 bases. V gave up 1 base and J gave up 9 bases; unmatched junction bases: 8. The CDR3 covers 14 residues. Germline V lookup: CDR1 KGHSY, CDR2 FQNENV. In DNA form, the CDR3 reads TGTGCCAGCAGCCAATTCGACAGGGTTGAGCGCTACACCTTC. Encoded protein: CASSQFDRVERYTF.

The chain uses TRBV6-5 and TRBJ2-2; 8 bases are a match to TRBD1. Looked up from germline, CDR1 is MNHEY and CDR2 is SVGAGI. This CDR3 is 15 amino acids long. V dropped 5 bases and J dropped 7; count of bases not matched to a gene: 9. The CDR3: CASSRQGSNGGELFF. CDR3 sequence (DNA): TGTGCCAGCAGTCGACAGGGGTCGAACGGCGGGGAGCTGTTTTTT.

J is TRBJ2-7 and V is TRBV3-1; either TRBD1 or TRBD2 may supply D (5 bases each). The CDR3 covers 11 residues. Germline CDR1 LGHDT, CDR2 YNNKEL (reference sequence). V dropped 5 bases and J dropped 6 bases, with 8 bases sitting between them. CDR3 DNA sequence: TGTGCCAGCAGCTGGGGGACCGAGCAGTACTTC. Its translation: CASSWGTEQYF.

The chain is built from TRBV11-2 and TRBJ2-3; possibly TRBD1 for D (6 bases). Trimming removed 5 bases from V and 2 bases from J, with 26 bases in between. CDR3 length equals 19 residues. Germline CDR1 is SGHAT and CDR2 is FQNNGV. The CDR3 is CASSRRTQGQGPFTDTQYF. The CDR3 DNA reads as TGTGCCAGCAGCCGACGAACCCAGGGCCAGGGGCCCTTCACAGATACGCAGTATTTT.

Here the CDR3 reads CASSKDSLYDEQYF. DNA for the CDR3: TGTGCCAGCAGTAAGGACTCTCTCTATGACGAGCAGTACTTC. The V gene is TRBV28, the J gene TRBJ2-7, with TRBD2 as a possible D gene (5 bases). Germline V gene lookup returns CDR1 MDHEN and CDR2 SYDVKM. V lost 5 bases to trimming and J lost 5 bases, with 16 bases between them. The CDR3 spans 14 residues.

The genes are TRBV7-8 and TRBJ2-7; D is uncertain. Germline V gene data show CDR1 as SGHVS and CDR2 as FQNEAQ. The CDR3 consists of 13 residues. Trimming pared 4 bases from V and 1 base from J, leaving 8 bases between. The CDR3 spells CASSSQKSYEQYF. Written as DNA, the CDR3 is TGTGCCAGCAGCTCACAGAAATCCTACGAGCAGTACTTC.

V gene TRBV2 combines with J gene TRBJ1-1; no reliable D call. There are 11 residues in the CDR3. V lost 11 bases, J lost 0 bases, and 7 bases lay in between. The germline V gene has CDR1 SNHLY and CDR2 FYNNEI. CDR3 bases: TGTGCCGACCGGGTGAACACTGAAGCTTTCTTT. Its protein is CADRVNTEAFF.

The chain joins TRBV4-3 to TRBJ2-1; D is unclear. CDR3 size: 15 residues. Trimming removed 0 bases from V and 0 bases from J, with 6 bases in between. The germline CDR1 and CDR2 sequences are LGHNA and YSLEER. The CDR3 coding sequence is TGCGCCAGCAGCCAAGATCGTAGCTCCTACAATGAGCAGTTCTTC. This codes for CASSQDRSSYNEQFF.